A single sample is the source of the 5 T cell receptor beta chains below, sequenced in a study of T cell changes during pregnancy in multiple sclerosis. TCRdb's copy holds only in-frame clones and misses some; the assay was immunoSEQ multiplex PCR. Altogether over 55,000 clones are present, about 90% being singletons, with the ten largest covering 9% to 9.5%. The specimen was peripheral blood, collected after pregnancy. These receptor sequences come from a female donor in good health, enrolled as a control in a pregnancy study.

The CDR3 DNA is TGTGCCAGCAGCTTCAGAGGTGGATCTGAAGCTTTCTTT. Amino acid sequence: CASSFRGGSEAFF. V is TRBV9 and J is TRBJ1-1; unclear D gene. The ends were cut back, 4 bases at V and 6 bases at J, with 13 bases in the middle. Germline V gives CDR1 SGDLS, CDR2 YYNGEE. CDR3 size: 13 residues.

The gene calls are TRBV7-2 and TRBJ1-2; TRBD1 agrees at 7 bases. CDR1 is SGHTA and CDR2 is FQGNSA in the germline V gene. CDR3 length: 15 amino acids. V gave up 4 bases and J gave up 4 bases; unmatched junction bases: 9. The CDR3 DNA follows: TGTGCCAGCAGCTCACGAACAGGGGTGGGCTATGGCTACACCTTC. It yields the protein CASSSRTGVGYGYTF.

This clone was detected a few times. The chain employs TRBV10-3 and TRBJ1-2; TRBD1 is a possible D gene (6 bases). The length of the CDR3 is 11 residues. The germline gives CDR1 ENHRY, CDR2 SYGVKD. V was shortened by 9 bases and J by 4 bases, with 9 bases between the two germline ends. The CDR3 DNA reads as TGTGCCATTCGGGACACCTATGGCTACACCTTC. It codes for CAIRDTYGYTF.

The gene calls are TRBV23-1 and TRBJ1-3, with a possible D match to TRBD1 (6 bases). TRBV23-1 carries the ORF label, with uncertain function. This CDR3 region has 22 residues. Trimming shortened V by 1 base and J by 0 bases, and 28 bases separated the two germline ends. The CDR3 region is CASSQLGPPRGFSHFSGNTIYF. The CDR3 nucleotides read TGCGCCAGCAGTCAATTGGGGCCCCCCAGGGGTTTTTCCCATTTCTCTGGAAACACCATATATTTT.

J is TRBJ1-2 and V is TRBV4-3, with 8 bases lining up with TRBD1. Germline V lookup: CDR1 LGHNA, CDR2 YSLEER. Unmatched junction bases numbered 14, after V lost 0 bases and J lost 8 bases. The CDR3 length is 17 residues. The DNA for the CDR3 is TGCGCCAGCAGCCAAGATCCCTACCAGACAGGGGTCGGCGGCTACACCTTC. It codes for CASSQDPYQTGVGGYTF.